This TCR beta chain was observed in a study of cytotoxic CD8 clonotypes in ibrutinib-treated CLL. The overall study: Timing of response sample collection was a median around 13 months after treatment start, with a range of 6 to 36.

The table came from immunoSEQ multiplex PCR; TCRdb's copy has only in-frame clones and leaves some out. Of about 50,000 clones listed, 50% to 65% are singletons. The CDR3 extends over 11 amino acids. CDR1 SNHLY and CDR2 FYNNEI come from the germline V gene. The V gene lost 3 bases and the J gene lost 5 bases, with 4 bases spanning the gap. Concerning this clone itself: Its specificity is not known. This specimen includes other DNA sequences encoding the same CDR3.

Study-level results: Elevated clonality accompanied ibrutinib response, with a return toward baseline values at progression. Under treatment, the uncommon public clonotypes either contracted or remained stable.

The TCR comes from a human donor with chronic lymphocytic leukemia. The V call is TRBV2, the J call TRBJ2-5; D is uncertain. Sequences were derived from PBMCs, sampled after 24 months of ibrutinib treatment. The CDR3 DNA reads as TGTGCCAGCAGTGAGAGGGAGACCCAGTACTTC. Its protein product is CASSERETQYF.